This T cell receptor (beta chain) was documented in a study of cytomegalovirus exposure and HLA in healthy donors. Study-wide results and caveats: An apparent linkage of common viral pathogens to several of the most significant clusters emerged in a later analysis.

The PCR made use of 60 Vbeta and 13 Jbeta primers. The protocol was immunoSEQ multiplex PCR, while the TCRdb copy is restricted to in-frame clones and leaves out a portion. The table lists roughly 120,000 clones, 77% of them singletons. Comments on this clone: Its specificity is not known.

Material: PBMCs. The sequence was collected from a man between 45 and 60 years old in good health and CMV-seropositive.

CDR3 sequence reads: CAWSSKPGQGIPDSGYTF. As DNA, the CDR3 is TGTGCCTGGAGTTCGAAGCCGGGACAGGGAATCCCGGATAGTGGCTACACCTTC. The gene calls are TRBV30 and TRBJ1-2; 9 positions agree with TRBD1. After removal of 2 bases from V and 7 bases from J, the junction contained 20 bases not matched to a gene. The CDR3 covers 18 residues. Germline V lookup: CDR1 GTSNPN, CDR2 SVGIG (reference sequence).